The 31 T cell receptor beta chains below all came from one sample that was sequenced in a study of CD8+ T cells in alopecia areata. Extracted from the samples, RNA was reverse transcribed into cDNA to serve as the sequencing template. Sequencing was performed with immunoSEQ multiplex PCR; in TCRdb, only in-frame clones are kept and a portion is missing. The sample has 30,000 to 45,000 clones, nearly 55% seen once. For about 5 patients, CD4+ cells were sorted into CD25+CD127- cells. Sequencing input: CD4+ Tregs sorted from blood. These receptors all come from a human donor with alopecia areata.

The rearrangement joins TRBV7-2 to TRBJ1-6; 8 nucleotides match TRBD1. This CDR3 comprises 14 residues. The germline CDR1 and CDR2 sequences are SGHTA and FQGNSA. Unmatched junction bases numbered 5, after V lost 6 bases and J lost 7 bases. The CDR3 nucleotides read TGTGCCAGCAGTCCCCGACAGGGGAATTCACCCCTCCACTTT. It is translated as CASSPRQGNSPLHF.

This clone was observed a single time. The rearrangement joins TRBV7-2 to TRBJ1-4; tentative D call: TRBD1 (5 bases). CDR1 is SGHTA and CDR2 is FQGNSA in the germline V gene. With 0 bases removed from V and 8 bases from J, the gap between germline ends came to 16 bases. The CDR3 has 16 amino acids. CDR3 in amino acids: CASSLAAATGVEKLFF. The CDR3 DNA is TGTGCCAGCAGCTTAGCGGCGGCCACGGGGGTCGAAAAACTGTTTTTT.

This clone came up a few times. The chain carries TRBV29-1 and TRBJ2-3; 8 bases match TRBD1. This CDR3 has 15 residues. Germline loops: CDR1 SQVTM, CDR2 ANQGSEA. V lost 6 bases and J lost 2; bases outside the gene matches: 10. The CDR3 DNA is TGCAGCGTCACATATGGACAGGGAGCCACAGATACGCAGTATTTT. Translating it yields CSVTYGQGATDTQYF.

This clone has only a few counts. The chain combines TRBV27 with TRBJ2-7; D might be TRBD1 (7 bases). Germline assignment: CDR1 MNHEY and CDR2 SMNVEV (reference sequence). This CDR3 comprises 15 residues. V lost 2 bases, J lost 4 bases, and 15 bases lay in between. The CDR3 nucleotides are TGTGCCAGCAGTTTACTGGGACAGCGGGCTTACGAGCAGTACTTC. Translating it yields CASSLLGQRAYEQYF.

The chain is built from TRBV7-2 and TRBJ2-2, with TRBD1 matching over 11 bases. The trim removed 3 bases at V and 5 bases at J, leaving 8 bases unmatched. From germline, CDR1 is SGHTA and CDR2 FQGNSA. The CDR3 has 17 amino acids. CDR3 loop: CASSFQGQGARTGELFF. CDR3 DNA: TGTGCCAGCAGCTTCCAAGGACAGGGGGCGAGGACCGGGGAGCTGTTTTTT.

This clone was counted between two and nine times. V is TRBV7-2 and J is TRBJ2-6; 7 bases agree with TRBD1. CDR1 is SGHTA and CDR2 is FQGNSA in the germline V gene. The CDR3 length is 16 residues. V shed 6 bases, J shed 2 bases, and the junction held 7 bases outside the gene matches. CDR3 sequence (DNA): TGTGCCAGCAGAAGAAACAGGGGCACTGGGGCCAACGTCCTGACTTTC. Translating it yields CASRRNRGTGANVLTF.

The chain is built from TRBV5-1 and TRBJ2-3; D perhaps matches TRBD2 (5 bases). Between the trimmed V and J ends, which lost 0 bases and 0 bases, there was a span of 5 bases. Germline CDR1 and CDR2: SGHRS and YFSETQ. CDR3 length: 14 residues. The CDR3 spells CASSLAGSTDTQYF. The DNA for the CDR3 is TGCGCCAGCAGCTTGGCGGGGAGCACAGATACGCAGTATTTT.

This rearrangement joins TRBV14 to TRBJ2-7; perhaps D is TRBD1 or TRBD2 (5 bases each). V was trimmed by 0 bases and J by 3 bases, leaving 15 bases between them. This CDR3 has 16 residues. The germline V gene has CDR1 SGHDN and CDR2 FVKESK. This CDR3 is CASSQDFRGLDYEQYF. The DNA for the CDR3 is TGTGCCAGCAGCCAAGATTTCCGGGGCCTTGACTACGAGCAGTACTTC.

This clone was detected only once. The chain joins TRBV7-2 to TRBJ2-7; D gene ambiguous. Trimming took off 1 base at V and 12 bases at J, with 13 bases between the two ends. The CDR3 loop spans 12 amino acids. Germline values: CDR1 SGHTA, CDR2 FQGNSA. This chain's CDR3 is CASSLGGRVPYF. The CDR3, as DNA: TGTGCCAGCAGCTTAGGCGGTAGAGTTCCGTACTTC.

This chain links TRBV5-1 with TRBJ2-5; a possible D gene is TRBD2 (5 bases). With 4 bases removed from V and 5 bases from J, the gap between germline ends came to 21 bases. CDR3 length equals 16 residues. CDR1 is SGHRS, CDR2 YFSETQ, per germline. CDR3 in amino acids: CASSPVEDGDGETQYF. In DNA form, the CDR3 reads TGCGCCAGCAGCCCGGTTGAAGACGGGGATGGGGAGACCCAGTACTTC. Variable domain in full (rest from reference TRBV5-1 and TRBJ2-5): KAGVTQTPRYLIKTRGQQVTLSCSPISGHRSVSWYQQTPGQGLQFLFEYFSETQRNKGNFPGRFSGRQFSNSRSEMNVSTLELGDSALYLCASSPVEDGDGETQYFGPGTRLLVL.

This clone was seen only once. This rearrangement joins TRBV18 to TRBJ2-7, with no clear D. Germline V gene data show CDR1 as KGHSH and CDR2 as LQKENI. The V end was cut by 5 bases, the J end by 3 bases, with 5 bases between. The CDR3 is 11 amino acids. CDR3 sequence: CASSDGYEQYF. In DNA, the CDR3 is TGTGCCAGCTCAGACGGCTACGAGCAGTACTTC.

The CDR3 region has the DNA TGCAGCGCCCAGATTAATCTTAATGAAAAACTGTTTTTT. Protein product: CSAQINLNEKLFF. V is TRBV29-1 and J is TRBJ1-4; D uncertain. Germline CDR1 reads SQVTM; CDR2 reads ANQGSEA. This CDR3 comprises 13 residues. V was cut by 7 bases and J by 4 bases, with 13 bases left in between.

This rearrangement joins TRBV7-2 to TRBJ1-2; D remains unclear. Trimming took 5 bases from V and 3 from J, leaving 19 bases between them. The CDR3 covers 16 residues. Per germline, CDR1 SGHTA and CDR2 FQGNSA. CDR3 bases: TGTGCCAGCAGCCCCCGCCCCGGGATCAAGGACTATGGCTACACCTTC. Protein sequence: CASSPRPGIKDYGYTF.

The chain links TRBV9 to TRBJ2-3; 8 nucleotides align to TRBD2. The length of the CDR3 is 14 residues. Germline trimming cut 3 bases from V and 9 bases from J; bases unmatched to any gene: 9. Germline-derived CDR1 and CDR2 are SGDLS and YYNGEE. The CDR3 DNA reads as TGTGCCAGCAGCGGGTACCGGGAGGGGATAACGCAGTATTTT. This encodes CASSGYREGITQYF.

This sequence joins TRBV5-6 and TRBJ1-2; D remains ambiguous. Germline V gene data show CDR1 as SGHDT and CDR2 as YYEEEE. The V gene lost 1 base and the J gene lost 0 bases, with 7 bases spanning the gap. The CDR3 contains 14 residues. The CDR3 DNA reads TGTGCCAGCAGCTTGCCCGGAGCTAACTATGGCTACACCTTC. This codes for CASSLPGANYGYTF.

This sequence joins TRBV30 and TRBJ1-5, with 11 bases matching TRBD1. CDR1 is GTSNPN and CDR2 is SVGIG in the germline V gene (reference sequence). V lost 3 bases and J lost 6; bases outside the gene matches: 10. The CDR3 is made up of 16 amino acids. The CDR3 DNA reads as TGTGCCTGGAGCATCTCAGGACAGGGGGCAGGTCAGCCCCAGCATTTT. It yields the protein CAWSISGQGAGQPQHF.

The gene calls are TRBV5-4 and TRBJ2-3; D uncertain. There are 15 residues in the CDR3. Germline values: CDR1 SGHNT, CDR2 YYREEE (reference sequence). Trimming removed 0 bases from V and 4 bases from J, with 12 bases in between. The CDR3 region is CASSLETTRADTQYF. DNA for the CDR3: TGTGCCAGCAGCTTGGAGACAACACGCGCAGATACGCAGTATTTT.

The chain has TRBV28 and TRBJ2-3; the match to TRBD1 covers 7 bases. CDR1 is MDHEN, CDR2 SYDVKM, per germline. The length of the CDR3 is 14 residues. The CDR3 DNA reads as TGTTCCCACCGGACAGGAGCTAGCACAGATACGCAGTATTTT. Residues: CSHRTGASTDTQYF. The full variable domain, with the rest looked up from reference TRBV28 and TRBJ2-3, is DVKVTQSSRYLVKRTGEKVFLECVQDMDHENMFWYRQDPGLGLRLIYFSYDVKMKEKGDIPEGYSVSREKKERFSLILESASTNQTSMYLCSHRTGASTDTQYFGPGTRLTVL.

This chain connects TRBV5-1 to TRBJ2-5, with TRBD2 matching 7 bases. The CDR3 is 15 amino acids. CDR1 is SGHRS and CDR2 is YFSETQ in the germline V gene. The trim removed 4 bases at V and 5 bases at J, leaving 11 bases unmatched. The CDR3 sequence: CASSLGSLGGETQYF. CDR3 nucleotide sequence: TGCGCCAGCAGCCTGGGATCACTGGGGGGGGAGACCCAGTACTTC. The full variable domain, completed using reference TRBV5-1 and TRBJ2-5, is KAGVTQTPRYLIKTRGQQVTLSCSPISGHRSVSWYQQTPGQGLQFLFEYFSETQRNKGNFPGRFSGRQFSNSRSEMNVSTLELGDSALYLCASSLGSLGGETQYFGPGTRLLVL.

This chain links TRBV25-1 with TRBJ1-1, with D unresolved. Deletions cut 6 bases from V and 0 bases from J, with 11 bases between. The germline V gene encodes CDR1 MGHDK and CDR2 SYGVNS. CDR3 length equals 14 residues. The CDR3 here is CASRDRLMNTEAFF. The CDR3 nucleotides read TGTGCCAGCAGAGACCGACTGATGAACACTGAAGCTTTCTTT.

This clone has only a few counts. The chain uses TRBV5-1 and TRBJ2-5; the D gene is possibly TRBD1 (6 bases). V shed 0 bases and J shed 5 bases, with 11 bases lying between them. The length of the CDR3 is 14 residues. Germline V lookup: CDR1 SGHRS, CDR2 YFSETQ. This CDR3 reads CASSLGTVRETQYF. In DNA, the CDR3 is TGCGCCAGCAGCTTGGGGACAGTACGCGAGACCCAGTACTTC.

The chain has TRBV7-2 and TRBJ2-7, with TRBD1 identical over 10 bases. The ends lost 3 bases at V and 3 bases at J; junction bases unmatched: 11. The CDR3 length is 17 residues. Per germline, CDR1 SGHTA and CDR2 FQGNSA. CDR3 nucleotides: TGTGCCAGCAGCTTGGGGGACAGGGGTTCGGGAAGCTACGAGCAGTACTTC. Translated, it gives CASSLGDRGSGSYEQYF.

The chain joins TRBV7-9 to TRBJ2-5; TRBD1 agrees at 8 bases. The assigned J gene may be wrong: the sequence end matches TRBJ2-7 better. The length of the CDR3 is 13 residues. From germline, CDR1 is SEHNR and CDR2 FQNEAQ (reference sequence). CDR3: CASARQGPYEQYF. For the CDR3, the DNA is TGTGCCAGCGCCCGACAGGGGCCCTACGAGCAGTACTTC.

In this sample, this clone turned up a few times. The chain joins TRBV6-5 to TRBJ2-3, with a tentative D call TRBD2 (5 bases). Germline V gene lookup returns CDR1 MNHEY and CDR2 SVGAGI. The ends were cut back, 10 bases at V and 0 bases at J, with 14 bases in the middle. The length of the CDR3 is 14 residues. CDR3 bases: TGTGCCACCAAGTCTAGCCGTAGCACAGATACGCAGTATTTT. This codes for CATKSSRSTDTQYF.

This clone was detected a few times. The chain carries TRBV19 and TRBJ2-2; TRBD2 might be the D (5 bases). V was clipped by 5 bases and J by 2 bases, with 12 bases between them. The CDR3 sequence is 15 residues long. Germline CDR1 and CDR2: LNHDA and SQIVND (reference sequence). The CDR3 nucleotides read TGTGCCAGTAGTCACGAGGGCTTCAACACCGGGGAGCTGTTTTTT. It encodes CASSHEGFNTGELFF. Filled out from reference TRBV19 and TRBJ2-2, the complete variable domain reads DGGITQSPKYLFRKEGQNVTLSCEQNLNHDAMYWYRQDPGQGLRLIYYSQIVNDFQKGDIAEGYSVSREKKESFPLTVTSAQKNPTAFYLCASSHEGFNTGELFFGEGSRLTVL.

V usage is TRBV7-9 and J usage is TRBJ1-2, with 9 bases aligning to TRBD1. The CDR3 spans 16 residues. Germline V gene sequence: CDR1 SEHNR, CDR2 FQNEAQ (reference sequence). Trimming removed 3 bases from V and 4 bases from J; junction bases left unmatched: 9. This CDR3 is CASSFEGDRVSYGYTF. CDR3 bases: TGTGCCAGCAGCTTCGAAGGGGACAGGGTGAGCTATGGCTACACCTTC.

CDR3 sequence reads: CASSSGGLAYEQYF. CDR3 sequence (DNA): TGTGCCAGCAGCTCAGGGGGCTTAGCCTACGAGCAGTACTTC. This sequence joins TRBV7-2 and TRBJ2-7; 8 bases are shared with TRBD1. After removal of 4 bases from V and 2 bases from J, the junction contained 4 bases not matched to a gene. CDR1 is SGHTA, CDR2 FQGNSA, per germline. The CDR3 is 14 amino acids.

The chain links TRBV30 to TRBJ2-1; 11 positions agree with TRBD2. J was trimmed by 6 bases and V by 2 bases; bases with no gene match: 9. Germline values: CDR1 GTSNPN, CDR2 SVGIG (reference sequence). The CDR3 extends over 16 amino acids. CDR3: CAWSQRTSGRSNEQFF. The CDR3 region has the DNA TGTGCCTGGAGTCAGAGGACTAGCGGGCGCAGCAATGAGCAGTTCTTC.

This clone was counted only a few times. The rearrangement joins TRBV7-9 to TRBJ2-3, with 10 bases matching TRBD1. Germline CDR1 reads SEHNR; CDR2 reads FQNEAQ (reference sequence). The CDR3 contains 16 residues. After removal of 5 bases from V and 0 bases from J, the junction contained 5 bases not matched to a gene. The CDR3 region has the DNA TGTGCCAGCAGCCCGGGACAGGGGTATAGCACAGATACGCAGTATTTT. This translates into CASSPGQGYSTDTQYF.

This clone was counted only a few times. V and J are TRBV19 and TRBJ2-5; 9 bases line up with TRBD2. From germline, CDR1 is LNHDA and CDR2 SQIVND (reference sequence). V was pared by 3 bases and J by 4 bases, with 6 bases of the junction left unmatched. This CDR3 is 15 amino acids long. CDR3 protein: CASSIRREGPETQYF. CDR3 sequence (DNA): TGTGCCAGTAGTATTCGGCGGGAGGGCCCAGAGACCCAGTACTTC.

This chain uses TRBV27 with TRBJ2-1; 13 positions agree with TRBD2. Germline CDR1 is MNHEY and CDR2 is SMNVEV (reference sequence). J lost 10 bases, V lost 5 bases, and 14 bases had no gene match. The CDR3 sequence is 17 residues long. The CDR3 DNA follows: TGTGCCAGCAGTCCGCGGACTAGCGGGAGTAGAATTGGGGAGCAGTTCTTC. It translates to CASSPRTSGSRIGEQFF.